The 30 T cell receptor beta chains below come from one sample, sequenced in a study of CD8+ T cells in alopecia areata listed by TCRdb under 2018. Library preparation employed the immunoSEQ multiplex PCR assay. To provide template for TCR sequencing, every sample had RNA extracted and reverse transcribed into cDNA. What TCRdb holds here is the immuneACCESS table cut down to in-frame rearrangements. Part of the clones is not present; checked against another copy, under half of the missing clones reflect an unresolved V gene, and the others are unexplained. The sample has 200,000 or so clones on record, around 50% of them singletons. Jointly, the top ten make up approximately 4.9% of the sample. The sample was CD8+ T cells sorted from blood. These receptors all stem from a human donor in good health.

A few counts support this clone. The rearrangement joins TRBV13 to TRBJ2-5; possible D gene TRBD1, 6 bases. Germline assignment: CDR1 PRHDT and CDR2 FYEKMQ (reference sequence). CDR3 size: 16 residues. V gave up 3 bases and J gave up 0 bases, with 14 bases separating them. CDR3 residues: CASSFLQGSNQETQYF. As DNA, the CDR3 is TGTGCCAGCAGCTTTCTACAGGGCTCGAACCAAGAGACCCAGTACTTC.

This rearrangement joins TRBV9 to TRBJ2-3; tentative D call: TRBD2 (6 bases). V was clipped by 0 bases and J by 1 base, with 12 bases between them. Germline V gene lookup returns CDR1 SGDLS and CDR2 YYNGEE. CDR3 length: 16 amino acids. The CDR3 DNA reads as TGTGCCAGCAGCGTAGGGGGAGGCGGGGGCACAGATACGCAGTATTTT. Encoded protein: CASSVGGGGGTDTQYF.

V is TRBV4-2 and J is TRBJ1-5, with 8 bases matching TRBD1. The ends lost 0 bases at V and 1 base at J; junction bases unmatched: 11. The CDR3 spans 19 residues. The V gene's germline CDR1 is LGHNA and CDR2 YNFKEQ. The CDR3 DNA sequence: TGTGCCAGCAGCCAAGAACTTGGGACAGGCCAATTCAGCAATCAGCCCCAGCATTTT. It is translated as CASSQELGTGQFSNQPQHF.

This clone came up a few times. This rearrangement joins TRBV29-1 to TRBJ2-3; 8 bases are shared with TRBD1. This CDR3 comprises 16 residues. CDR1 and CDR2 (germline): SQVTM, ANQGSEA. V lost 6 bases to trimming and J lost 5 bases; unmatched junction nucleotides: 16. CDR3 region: CSVGGHRDRRVDTQYF. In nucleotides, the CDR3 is TGCAGCGTCGGAGGTCACCGGGACAGGAGAGTAGATACGCAGTATTTT.

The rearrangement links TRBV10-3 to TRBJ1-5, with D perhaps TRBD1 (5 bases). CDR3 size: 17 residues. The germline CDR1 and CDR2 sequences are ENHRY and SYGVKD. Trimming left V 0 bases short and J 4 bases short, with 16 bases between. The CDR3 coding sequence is TGTGCCATCAGTGAGTCTCGACCGGGGGACCATAATCAGCCCCAGCATTTT. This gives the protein CAISESRPGDHNQPQHF.

The CDR3 loop is CASSQERRDTQYF. The CDR3 DNA reads TGTGCCAGCAGCCAAGAGCGGAGAGATACGCAGTATTTT. This sequence joins TRBV4-2 and TRBJ2-3; D not certain. The ends were cut back, 0 bases at V and 5 bases at J, with 6 bases in the middle. Looked up from germline, CDR1 is LGHNA and CDR2 is YNFKEQ. The CDR3 consists of 13 residues.

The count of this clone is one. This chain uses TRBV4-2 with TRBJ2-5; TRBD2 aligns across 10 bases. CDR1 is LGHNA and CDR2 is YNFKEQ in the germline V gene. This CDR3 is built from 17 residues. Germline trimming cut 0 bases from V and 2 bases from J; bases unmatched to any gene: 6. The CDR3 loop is CASSQEGPAGGQETQYF. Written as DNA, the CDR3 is TGTGCCAGCAGCCAAGAGGGACCAGCGGGGGGGCAAGAGACCCAGTACTTC.

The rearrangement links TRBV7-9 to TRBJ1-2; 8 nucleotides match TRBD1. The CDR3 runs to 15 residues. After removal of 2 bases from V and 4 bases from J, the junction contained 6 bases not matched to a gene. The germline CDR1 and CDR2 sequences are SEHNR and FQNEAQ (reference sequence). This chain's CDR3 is CASSLSGQDFYGYTF. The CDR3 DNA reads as TGTGCCAGCAGCTTATCGGGACAGGATTTCTATGGCTACACCTTC.

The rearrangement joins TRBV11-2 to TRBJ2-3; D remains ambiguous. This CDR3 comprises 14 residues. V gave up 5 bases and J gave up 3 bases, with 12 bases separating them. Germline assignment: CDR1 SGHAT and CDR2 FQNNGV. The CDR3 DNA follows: TGTGCCAGCAGCCCTCGGGCCGCTACAGATACGCAGTATTTT. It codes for CASSPRAATDTQYF. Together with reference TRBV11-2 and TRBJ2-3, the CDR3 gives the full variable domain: EAGVAQSPRYKIIEKRQSVAFWCNPISGHATLYWYQQILGQGPKLLIQFQNNGVVDDSQLPKDRFSAERLKGVDSTLKIQPAKLEDSAVYLCASSPRAATDTQYFGPGTRLTVL.

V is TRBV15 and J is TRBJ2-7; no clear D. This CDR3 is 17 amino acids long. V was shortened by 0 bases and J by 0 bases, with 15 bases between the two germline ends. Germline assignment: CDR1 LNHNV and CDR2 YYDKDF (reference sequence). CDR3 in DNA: TGTGCCACCAGCAGAGAGAGATTGCAGCTAAACTCCTACGAGCAGTACTTC. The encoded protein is CATSRERLQLNSYEQYF.

CDR3 sequence reads: CASSLEGGTMRAGYTF. DNA of the CDR3: TGCGCCAGCAGCTTGGAAGGCGGCACCATGAGGGCTGGCTACACCTTC. The chain is built from TRBV5-1 and TRBJ1-2; no clear D gene. Looked up from germline, CDR1 is SGHRS and CDR2 is YFSETQ. V was shortened by 0 bases and J by 7 bases, with 19 bases between the two germline ends. The CDR3 has 16 amino acids.

The DNA of the CDR3 is TGTGCCAGCAGCTTGGCCCTAAGGGGAACTGAAGCTTTCTTT. Encoded protein: CASSLALRGTEAFF. V usage is TRBV5-6 and J usage is TRBJ1-1; the D gene is possibly TRBD1 (5 bases). Germline CDR1 is SGHDT and CDR2 is YYEEEE. V shed 0 bases and J shed 5 bases, with 11 bases lying between them. The CDR3 covers 14 residues.

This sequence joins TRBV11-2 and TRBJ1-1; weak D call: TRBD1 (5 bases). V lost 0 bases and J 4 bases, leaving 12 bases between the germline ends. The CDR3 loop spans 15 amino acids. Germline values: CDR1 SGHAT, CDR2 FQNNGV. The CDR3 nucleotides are TGTGCCAGCAGCTTAGAATTTGGGGGGATCACTGAAGCTTTCTTT. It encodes CASSLEFGGITEAFF.

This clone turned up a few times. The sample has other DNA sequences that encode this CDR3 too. This chain's CDR3 is CSVGGGYTF. Here the CDR3 DNA reads TGCAGCGTTGGAGGCGGCTACACCTTC. The chain recombines TRBV29-1 with TRBJ1-2; no firm D call. This CDR3 has 9 residues. Trimming took 4 bases from V and 8 from J, leaving 5 bases between them. Germline V lookup: CDR1 SQVTM, CDR2 ANQGSEA.

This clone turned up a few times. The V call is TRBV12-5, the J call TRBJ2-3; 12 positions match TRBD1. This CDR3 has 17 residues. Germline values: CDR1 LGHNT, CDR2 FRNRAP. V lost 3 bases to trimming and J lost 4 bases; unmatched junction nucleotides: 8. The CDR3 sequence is CASGLAGTGGFADTQYF. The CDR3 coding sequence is TGTGCTAGTGGTTTAGCCGGGACAGGGGGCTTTGCAGATACGCAGTATTTT.

The CDR3 sequence is CASSLSPSGSYVYGYTF. CDR3 DNA: TGTGCCAGCAGCTTATCCCCCTCCGGCAGCTATGTCTATGGCTACACCTTC. The rearrangement uses TRBV7-2 and TRBJ1-2; D not certain. The CDR3 spans 17 residues. The V and J ends lost 2 bases and 4 bases respectively, with 20 bases between them. Germline values: CDR1 SGHTA, CDR2 FQGNSA.

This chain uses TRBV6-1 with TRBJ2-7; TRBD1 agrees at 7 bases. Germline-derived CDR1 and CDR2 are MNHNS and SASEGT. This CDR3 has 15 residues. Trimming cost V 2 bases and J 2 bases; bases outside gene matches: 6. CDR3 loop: CASSEWIGTAYEQYF. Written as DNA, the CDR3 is TGTGCCAGCAGTGAATGGATCGGGACAGCCTACGAGCAGTACTTC.

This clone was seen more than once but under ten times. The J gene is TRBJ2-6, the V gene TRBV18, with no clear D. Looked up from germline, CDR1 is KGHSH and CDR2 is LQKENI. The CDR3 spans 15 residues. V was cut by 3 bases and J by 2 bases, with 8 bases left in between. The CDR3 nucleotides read TGTGCCAGCTCACCCACAGTCACTGGGGCCAACGTCCTGACTTTC. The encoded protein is CASSPTVTGANVLTF.

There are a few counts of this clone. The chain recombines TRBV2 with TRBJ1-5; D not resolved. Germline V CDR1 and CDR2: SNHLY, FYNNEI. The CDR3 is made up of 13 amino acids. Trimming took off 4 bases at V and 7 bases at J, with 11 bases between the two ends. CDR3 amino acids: CASSATDGQPQHF. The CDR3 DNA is TGTGCCAGCAGTGCAACCGATGGGCAGCCCCAGCATTTT.

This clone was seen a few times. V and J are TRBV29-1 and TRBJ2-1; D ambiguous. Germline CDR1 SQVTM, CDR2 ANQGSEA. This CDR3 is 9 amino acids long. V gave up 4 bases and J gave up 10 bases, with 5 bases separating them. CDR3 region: CSVAREQFF. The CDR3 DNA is TGCAGCGTTGCAAGGGAGCAGTTCTTC.

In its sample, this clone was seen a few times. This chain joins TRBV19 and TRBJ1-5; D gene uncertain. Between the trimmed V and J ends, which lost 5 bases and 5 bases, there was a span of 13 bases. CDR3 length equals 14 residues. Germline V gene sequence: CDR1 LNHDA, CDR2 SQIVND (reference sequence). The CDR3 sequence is CASSSRAGYQPQHF. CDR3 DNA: TGTGCCAGTAGTTCGCGGGCGGGTTATCAGCCCCAGCATTTT. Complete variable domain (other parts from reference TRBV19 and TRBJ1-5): DGGITQSPKYLFRKEGQNVTLSCEQNLNHDAMYWYRQDPGQGLRLIYYSQIVNDFQKGDIAEGYSVSREKKESFPLTVTSAQKNPTAFYLCASSSRAGYQPQHFGDGTRLSIL.

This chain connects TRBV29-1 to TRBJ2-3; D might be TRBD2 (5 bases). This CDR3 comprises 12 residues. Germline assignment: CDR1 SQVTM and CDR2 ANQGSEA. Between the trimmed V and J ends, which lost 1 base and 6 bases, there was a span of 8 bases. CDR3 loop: CSVEAGSDTQYF. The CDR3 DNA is TGCAGCGTTGAAGCGGGGTCGGATACGCAGTATTTT.

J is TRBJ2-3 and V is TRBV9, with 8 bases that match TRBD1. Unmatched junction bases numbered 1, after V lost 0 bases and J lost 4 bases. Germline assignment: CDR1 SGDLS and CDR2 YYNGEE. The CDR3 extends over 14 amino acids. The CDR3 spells CASSVDRGADTQYF. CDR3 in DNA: TGTGCCAGCAGCGTAGACAGGGGGGCAGATACGCAGTATTTT.

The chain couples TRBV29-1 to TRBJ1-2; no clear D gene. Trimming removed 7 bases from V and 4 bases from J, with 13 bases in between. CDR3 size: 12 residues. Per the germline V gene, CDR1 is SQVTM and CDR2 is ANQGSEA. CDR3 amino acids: CSAPHGSYGYTF. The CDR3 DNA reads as TGCAGCGCTCCGCACGGGTCCTATGGCTACACCTTC. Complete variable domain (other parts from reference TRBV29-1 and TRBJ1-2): SAVISQKPSRDICQRGTSLTIQCQVDSQVTMMFWYRQQPGQSLTLIATANQGSEATYESGFVIDKFPISRPNLTFSTLTVSNMSPEDSSIYLCSAPHGSYGYTFGSGTRLTVV.

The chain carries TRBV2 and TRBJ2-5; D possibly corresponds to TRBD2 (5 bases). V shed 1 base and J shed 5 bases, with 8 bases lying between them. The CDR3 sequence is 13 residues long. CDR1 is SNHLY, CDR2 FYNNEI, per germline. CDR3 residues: CASSEGPGETQYF. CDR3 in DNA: TGTGCCAGCAGTGAAGGCCCGGGGGAGACCCAGTACTTC.

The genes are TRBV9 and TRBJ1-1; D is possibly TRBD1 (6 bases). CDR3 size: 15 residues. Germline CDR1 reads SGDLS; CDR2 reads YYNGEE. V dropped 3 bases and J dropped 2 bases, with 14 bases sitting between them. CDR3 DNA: TGTGCCAGCAGCGGGGATGACAGGAGAAACACTGAAGCTTTCTTT. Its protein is CASSGDDRRNTEAFF.

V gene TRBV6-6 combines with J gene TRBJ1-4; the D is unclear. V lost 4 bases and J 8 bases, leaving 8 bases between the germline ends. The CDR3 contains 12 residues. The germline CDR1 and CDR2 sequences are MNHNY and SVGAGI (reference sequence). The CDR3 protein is CASSLGKEKLFF. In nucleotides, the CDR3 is TGTGCCAGCAGTTTGGGGAAGGAAAAACTGTTTTTT.

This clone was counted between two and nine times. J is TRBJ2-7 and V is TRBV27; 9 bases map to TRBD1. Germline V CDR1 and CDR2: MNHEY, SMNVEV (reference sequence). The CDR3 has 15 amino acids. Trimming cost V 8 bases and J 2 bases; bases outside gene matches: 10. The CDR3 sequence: CASSQSGTGTYEQYF. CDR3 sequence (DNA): TGTGCCAGCTCTCAGTCCGGGACAGGGACCTACGAGCAGTACTTC.

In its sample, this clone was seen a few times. CDR3 residues: CASSPGGAKETQYF. CDR3 sequence (DNA): TGTGCCAGCAGCCCCGGGGGCGCGAAAGAGACCCAGTACTTC. The chain is built from TRBV7-9 and TRBJ2-5; possibly TRBD1 or TRBD2 for D (6 bases each). The CDR3 is 14 amino acids. Germline V gene data show CDR1 as SEHNR and CDR2 as FQNEAQ (reference sequence). Trimming left V 5 bases short and J 3 bases short, with 13 bases between.

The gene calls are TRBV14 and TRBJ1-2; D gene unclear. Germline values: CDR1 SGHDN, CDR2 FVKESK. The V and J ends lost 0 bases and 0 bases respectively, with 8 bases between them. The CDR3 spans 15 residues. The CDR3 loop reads CASSQESIANYGYTF. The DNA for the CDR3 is TGTGCCAGCAGCCAAGAATCAATAGCTAACTATGGCTACACCTTC.